Following are 22 T cell receptor beta chains from one sample sequenced in a study of response to subunit inactivated influenza vaccine. Using its own MiXCR run on the RT-PCR reads, TCRdb lists one record per CDR3 protein. The sample consists of a few hundred thousand distinct CDR3 sequences, 21% of them appearing once. This specimen was PBMCs from blood, taken about 20 months after vaccination. These receptors came from a man aged 45-69 years who received an inactivated influenza vaccine.

The rearrangement joins TRBV5-1 to TRBJ2-7; 7 bases line up with TRBD1. V was clipped by 2 bases and J by 3 bases; unmatched bases: 14. Germline assignment: CDR1 SGHRS and CDR2 YFSETQ. This CDR3 has 17 residues. CDR3 sequence (DNA): TGCGCCAGCAGCTTAGACTTCGATTGGACAGGAAACTACGAGCAGTACTTC. Its protein product is CASSLDFDWTGNYEQYF.

This clonotype was detected only once. The chain employs TRBV4-1 and TRBJ1-2, with 10 positions matching TRBD1. The CDR3 runs 14 residues. CDR1 MGHRA and CDR2 YSYEKL come from the germline V gene. The V segment lost 1 base and the J segment 7 bases; nucleotides outside the gene matches: 3. The CDR3 region is CASSQVRTGGGYTF. The CDR3 region has the DNA TGCGCCAGCAGCCAAGTACGGACAGGGGGTGGCTACACCTTC.

The table lists this clonotype with many counts. The chain is built from TRBV11-2 and TRBJ2-1; D is unresolved. The CDR3 loop spans 14 amino acids. Trimming took 5 bases from V and 0 from J, leaving 8 bases between them. Looked up from germline, CDR1 is SGHAT and CDR2 is FQNNGV. The CDR3 DNA follows: TGTGCCAGCAGCCCGGGTAGCTCCTACAATGAGCAGTTCTTC. This translates into CASSPGSSYNEQFF.

This clonotype has a handful of counts. The gene calls are TRBV6-5 and TRBJ2-1; 11 bases are a match to TRBD2. Germline CDR1 reads MNHEY; CDR2 reads SVGAGI. This CDR3 region has 14 residues. After removal of 4 bases from V and 7 bases from J, the junction contained 3 bases not matched to a gene. CDR3: CASSLAGGVNEQFF. CDR3 DNA sequence: TGTGCCAGCAGTTTAGCGGGAGGGGTGAATGAGCAGTTCTTC.

There are a few counts of this clonotype. The V and J genes are TRBV29-1 and TRBJ1-2; D possibly corresponds to TRBD1 (6 bases). Germline V gene sequence: CDR1 SQVTM, CDR2 ANQGSEA. Trimming stripped 0 bases from V and 4 bases from J, with 15 bases between. This CDR3 has 15 residues. CDR3 DNA sequence: TGCAGCGTTGAAGATGGGTGGGACACTACCTATGGCTACACCTTC. It is translated as CSVEDGWDTTYGYTF.

This chain links TRBV18 with TRBJ1-5; maybe TRBD1 (6 bases). The V end lost 5 bases, the J end lost 4 bases, and 12 bases lay between the germline ends. Per germline, CDR1 KGHSH and CDR2 LQKENI. This CDR3 spans 14 amino acids. In DNA form, the CDR3 reads TGTGCCAGCTCAGCAGGACAGCTGAATCAGCCCCAGCATTTT. Residues: CASSAGQLNQPQHF.

This rearrangement joins TRBV4-1 to TRBJ2-1; D call uncertain. The ends were cut back, 0 bases at V and 2 bases at J, with 11 bases in the middle. Germline CDR1 MGHRA, CDR2 YSYEKL. The CDR3 has 16 residues. DNA for the CDR3: TGCGCCAGCAGCCAAGATGAGATTAGGGCCTACAATGAGCAGTTCTTC. It encodes CASSQDEIRAYNEQFF.

This rearrangement joins TRBV20-1 to TRBJ1-5, with 8 bases lining up with TRBD1. Trimming at V came to 3 bases and at J to 7 bases, leaving 8 bases not matched to a gene. Per germline, CDR1 DFQATT and CDR2 SNEGSKA (reference sequence). This CDR3 contains 14 residues. CDR3 sequence reads: CSASGQGSGQPQHF. CDR3 bases: TGCAGTGCTAGCGGACAGGGCAGTGGACAGCCCCAGCATTTT.

V and J are TRBV18 and TRBJ1-5; no clear D. CDR3 length: 14 amino acids. Trimming took off 1 base at V and 0 bases at J, with 4 bases between the two ends. Looked up from germline, CDR1 is KGHSH and CDR2 is LQKENI. The CDR3 coding sequence is TGTGCCAGCTCACCACTGGATAGCAATCAGCCCCAGCATTTT. Protein product: CASSPLDSNQPQHF.

The CDR3 here is CAIRATGGTEAFF. For the CDR3, the DNA is TGTGCCATCAGGGCCACAGGGGGCACTGAAGCTTTCTTT. V gene TRBV10-3 combines with J gene TRBJ1-1; 8 bases match TRBD1. The CDR3 length is 13 residues. After removal of 6 bases from V and 4 bases from J, the junction contained 4 bases not matched to a gene. Germline values: CDR1 ENHRY, CDR2 SYGVKD.

The table lists this clonotype with a few counts. The rearrangement joins TRBV29-1 to TRBJ2-1; 10 positions match TRBD2. The trim removed 6 bases at V and 3 bases at J, leaving 11 bases unmatched. This CDR3 is 16 amino acids long. The germline V gene encodes CDR1 SQVTM and CDR2 ANQGSEA. The CDR3 DNA sequence: TGCAGCGTCCAAGGGGGTACTAGCGGGAACTACAATGAGCAGTTCTTC. Its translation is CSVQGGTSGNYNEQFF.

This clonotype was observed a handful of times. The V gene is TRBV24-1, the J gene TRBJ2-2; TRBD2 matches at 7 bases. Trimming removed 9 bases from V and 2 bases from J; junction bases left unmatched: 5. This CDR3 is built from 14 residues. The germline V gene has CDR1 KGHDR and CDR2 SFDVKD. CDR3 in DNA: TGTGCCACCGCCTCTAGCGGAAACACCGGGGAGCTGTTTTTT. Translated, it gives CATASSGNTGELFF.

The V and J genes are TRBV11-2 and TRBJ1-1; 7 nucleotides match TRBD1. V lost 0 bases, J lost 5 bases, and 6 bases stayed unmatched. The CDR3 is made up of 15 amino acids. Looked up from germline, CDR1 is SGHAT and CDR2 is FQNNGV. CDR3 loop: CASSLETGFWTEAFF. Written as DNA, the CDR3 is TGTGCCAGCAGCTTAGAGACAGGGTTCTGGACTGAAGCTTTCTTT.

This clonotype has a count of ten or more. The chain uses TRBV7-2 and TRBJ1-5, with a weak D call TRBD1 (5 bases). V dropped 1 base and J dropped 3 bases, with 10 bases sitting between them. This CDR3 contains 15 residues. CDR1 and CDR2 from the germline V gene are SGHTA and FQGNSA. As DNA, the CDR3 is TGTGCCAGCAGCTTAGAGTGGGGGAACAATCAGCCCCAGCATTTT. The encoded protein is CASSLEWGNNQPQHF. Combining the CDR3 with reference TRBV7-2 and TRBJ1-5 gives the whole variable domain GAGVSQSPSNKVTEKGKDVELRCDPISGHTALYWYRQSLGQGLEFLIYFQGNSAPDKSGLPSDRFSAERTGGSVSTLTIQRTQQEDSAVYLCASSLEWGNNQPQHFGDGTRLSIL.

The table lists this clonotype with many counts. Relative to the germline gene, one junction end is altered; a read error may explain this. The chain joins TRBV15 to TRBJ1-2; possible D gene TRBD1, 5 bases. Per the germline V gene, CDR1 is LNHNV and CDR2 is YYDKDF (reference sequence). The CDR3 spans 12 residues. The CDR3 bases are TGTGCCACCAGCCGAGACAGCTATGGCTACACCTTC. Its protein product is CATSRDSYGYTF. Complete variable domain (other parts from reference TRBV15 and TRBJ1-2): DAMVIQNPRYQVTQFGKPVTLSCSQTLNHNVMYWYQQKSSQAPKLLFHYYDKDFNNEADTPDNFQSRRPNTSFCFLDIRSPGLGDTAMYLCATSRDSYGYTFGSGTRLTVV.

This clonotype was seen more than once but under ten times. V and J are TRBV6-5 and TRBJ1-1; D not certain. In germline, CDR1 is MNHEY, CDR2 SVGAGI. The CDR3 has 11 amino acids. V lost 9 bases, J lost 8 bases, and 13 bases lay in between. In DNA, the CDR3 is TGTGCCAGTCGCCCCCGCGCCGAAGCTTTCTTT. Protein product: CASRPRAEAFF.

This clonotype was seen many times. V usage is TRBV2 and J usage is TRBJ1-2, with 7 nucleotides matching TRBD1. This CDR3 region has 14 residues. Germline assignment: CDR1 SNHLY and CDR2 FYNNEI. Trimming at V came to 6 bases and at J to 7 bases, leaving 11 bases not matched to a gene. In nucleotides, the CDR3 is TGTGCCAGCAGGGAAACGACAGGGACTGCTGGCTACACCTTC. Translated, it gives CASRETTGTAGYTF.

The CDR3 coding sequence is TGTGCCAGCAGTTTCCAGGGACAGGGGAGACCAGATACGCAGTATTTT. Translated, it gives CASSFQGQGRPDTQYF. V gene TRBV6-5 combines with J gene TRBJ2-3; TRBD1 matches 10 bases. CDR1 is MNHEY, CDR2 SVGAGI, per germline. V lost 4 bases, J lost 4 bases, and 8 bases stayed unmatched. This CDR3 has 16 amino acids.

This clonotype was found a few times. The rearrangement links TRBV6-4 to TRBJ2-3; 9 bases are a match to TRBD2. The CDR3 extends over 15 amino acids. CDR1 is MRHNA and CDR2 is SNTAGT in the germline V gene. The V gene end was trimmed by 3 bases and the J gene end by 3 bases; junction bases not matched to a gene: 4. CDR3 residues: CASSEGRGGTDTQYF. The CDR3 DNA sequence: TGTGCCAGCAGTGAAGGGCGGGGGGGTACAGATACGCAGTATTTT.

Only one count was recorded for this clonotype. The chain combines TRBV12-3 or TRBV12-4 with TRBJ2-1, with 7 bases fitting TRBD2. The V and J ends lost 5 bases and 3 bases, in that order; junction bases with no gene match: 7. The CDR3 totals 15 residues. CDR3 amino acids: CASSRSSGHYNEQFF. As DNA, the CDR3 is TGTGCCAGCAGTCGTTCTAGCGGCCACTACAATGAGCAGTTCTTC.

This clonotype was counted between two and nine times. The genes are TRBV11-3 and TRBJ2-5; D perhaps matches TRBD2 (5 bases). Germline V gene lookup returns CDR1 SGHNT and CDR2 YENEEA. With 6 bases removed from V and 5 bases from J, the gap between germline ends came to 13 bases. The length of the CDR3 is 13 residues. CDR3 loop: CASSSGVRETQYF. In DNA form, the CDR3 reads TGTGCCAGCAGTTCCGGGGTTCGGGAGACCCAGTACTTC.

This clonotype was picked up a small number of times. This sequence joins TRBV4-1 and TRBJ1-1; TRBD1 agrees at 8 bases. Germline CDR1 is MGHRA and CDR2 is YSYEKL. The CDR3 totals 17 residues. J gave up 1 base and V 3 bases, and 10 bases lay outside the gene matches. The DNA for the CDR3 is TGCGCCAGCAGCCATCCTTCAGACAGGGGAAGGAACACTGAAGCTTTCTTT. Translation gives CASSHPSDRGRNTEAFF.